These 6 T cell receptor beta chains originate from one sample sequenced in a study of cytotoxic CD8 clonotypes in ibrutinib-treated CLL. TCRdb's table, derived via immunoSEQ multiplex PCR, lists solely in-frame clones and lacks some. The repertoire has some 300,000 clones, almost 80% of them found once; the top ten carry 6.5% to 8.5%. The sample in question was PBMCs, obtained before ibrutinib treatment. Receptors were obtained from a human donor with chronic lymphocytic leukemia.

Here the CDR3 reads CAISDPGQGLADTQYF. The CDR3 nucleotides read TGTGCCATCAGTGACCCTGGACAGGGGTTGGCGGATACGCAGTATTTT. The chain carries TRBV10-3 and TRBJ2-3; 9 nucleotides match TRBD1. The ends lost 3 bases at V and 6 bases at J; junction bases unmatched: 10. CDR3 length: 16 residues. Germline V lookup: CDR1 ENHRY, CDR2 SYGVKD.

This sequence joins TRBV13 and TRBJ1-1, with a tentative D call TRBD1 (6 bases). The CDR3 covers 13 residues. Between the trimmed V and J ends, which lost 3 bases and 3 bases, there was a span of 8 bases. CDR1 is PRHDT, CDR2 FYEKMQ, per germline (reference sequence). CDR3 residues: CASSFEGDTEAFF. The CDR3 bases are TGTGCCAGCAGCTTTGAGGGGGACACTGAAGCTTTCTTT.

The V and J genes are TRBV5-4 and TRBJ1-1; D not certain. V was cut by 4 bases and J by 1 base, with 8 bases left in between. This CDR3 is built from 13 residues. Germline assignment: CDR1 SGHNT and CDR2 YYREEE (reference sequence). DNA for the CDR3: TGTGCCAGCAGCCCAACGGGGAACACTGAAGCTTTCTTT. Protein product: CASSPTGNTEAFF.

This clone was recorded only once. This chain joins TRBV2 and TRBJ2-3; 14 nucleotides match TRBD2. The V segment lost 4 bases and the J segment 1 base; nucleotides outside the gene matches: 4. Germline V gives CDR1 SNHLY, CDR2 FYNNEI. The CDR3 runs to 17 residues. CDR3 sequence: CASSGLAGGPGTDTQYF. The CDR3 DNA sequence: TGTGCCAGCAGTGGACTAGCGGGAGGGCCTGGCACAGATACGCAGTATTTT.

This chain uses TRBV4-3 with TRBJ1-2; D call uncertain. The germline gives CDR1 LGHNA, CDR2 YSLEER. The V gene lost 3 bases and the J gene lost 4 bases, with 18 bases spanning the gap. This CDR3 comprises 16 residues. CDR3 bases: TGCGCCAGCAGCCAGTTAACGGGTCAGGCCGTCTATGGCTACACCTTC. Protein sequence: CASSQLTGQAVYGYTF.

The chain carries TRBV28 and TRBJ2-1; D gene unclear. The CDR3 length is 12 residues. CDR1 is MDHEN, CDR2 SYDVKM, per germline. V gave up 2 bases and J gave up 9 bases, with 8 bases separating them. As DNA, the CDR3 is TGTGCCAGCAGTTTAATATACGGTGAGCAGTTCTTC. It encodes CASSLIYGEQFF.